The 28 T cell receptor beta chains reported below all come from one sample, sequenced in a study of blood T cell repertoires in COVID-19. Sequencing was performed with immunoSEQ multiplex PCR; in TCRdb, only in-frame clones are kept and a portion is missing. The sample records around 340,000 clones, 83% being singletons. The source material was peripheral blood. The receptors originated from a man aged 30-40 years with active or convalescent COVID-19.

This clone occurred once. This chain links TRBV29-1 with TRBJ1-2; the D gene is possibly TRBD1 (5 bases). Germline lookup yields CDR1 SQVTM and CDR2 ANQGSEA. Trimming took off 2 bases at V and 3 bases at J, with 10 bases between the two ends. The CDR3 length is 13 residues. The CDR3 here is CSVEPGRDYGYTF. The CDR3 region has the DNA TGCAGCGTTGAACCAGGGAGGGACTATGGCTACACCTTC.

A single count supports this clone. V and J are TRBV11-3 and TRBJ2-3, with 11 bases aligning to TRBD2. The CDR3 is made up of 14 amino acids. V lost 5 bases and J lost 6; bases outside the gene matches: 4. Germline V lookup: CDR1 SGHNT, CDR2 YENEEA. The CDR3: CASSPLAGGDTQYF. The CDR3 nucleotides are TGTGCCAGCAGCCCGTTAGCGGGGGGGGATACGCAGTATTTT. The whole variable domain, remainder taken from reference TRBV11-3 and TRBJ2-3, is EAGVVQSPRYKIIEKKQPVAFWCNPISGHNTLYWYLQNLGQGPELLIRYENEEAVDDSQLPKDRFSAERLKGVDSTLKIQPAELGDSAVYLCASSPLAGGDTQYFGPGTRLTVL.

This chain joins TRBV11-3 and TRBJ2-3; TRBD1 aligns across 7 bases. The J segment lost 4 bases and the V segment lost 6 bases, leaving 7 bases of the junction unmatched. This CDR3 has 14 amino acids. Germline lookup yields CDR1 SGHNT and CDR2 YENEEA. The CDR3 is CASRQTGFSDTQYF. CDR3 nucleotide sequence: TGTGCCAGCAGGCAGACAGGGTTTTCAGATACGCAGTATTTT.

The chain combines TRBV5-4 with TRBJ2-7; tentative D call: TRBD2 (5 bases). V gave up 0 bases and J gave up 0 bases, with 10 bases separating them. Germline V gives CDR1 SGHNT, CDR2 YYREEE (reference sequence). CDR3 length: 15 amino acids. CDR3 in amino acids: CASSLGVGSSYEQYF. As DNA, the CDR3 is TGTGCCAGCAGCTTGGGGGTAGGGAGCTCCTACGAGCAGTACTTC.

V is TRBV19 and J is TRBJ2-1; D perhaps matches TRBD1 (6 bases). The V end was cut by 1 base, the J end by 4 bases, with 11 bases between. Per the germline V gene, CDR1 is LNHDA and CDR2 is SQIVND (reference sequence). The length of the CDR3 is 15 residues. As DNA, the CDR3 is TGTGCCAGTAGTATAGGGGAACAGGGATACAATGAGCAGTTCTTC. This codes for CASSIGEQGYNEQFF.

The gene calls are TRBV18 and TRBJ2-3, with TRBD2 matching over 8 bases. Germline CDR1 reads KGHSH; CDR2 reads LQKENI. The V and J ends lost 4 bases and 1 base, in that order; junction bases with no gene match: 1. The CDR3 has 14 amino acids. CDR3 in DNA: TGTGCCAGCTCACTACTAGCGGGCACAGATACGCAGTATTTT. Protein: CASSLLAGTDTQYF. Combining the CDR3 with reference TRBV18 and TRBJ2-3 gives the whole variable domain NAGVMQNPRHLVRRRGQEARLRCSPMKGHSHVYWYRQLPEEGLKFMVYLQKENIIDESGMPKERFSAEFPKEGPSILRIQQVVRGDSAAYFCASSLLAGTDTQYFGPGTRLTVL.

V usage is TRBV7-2 and J usage is TRBJ2-7; 9 bases fit TRBD1. CDR3 size: 15 residues. Trimming removed 5 bases from V and 7 bases from J; junction bases left unmatched: 12. The V gene's germline CDR1 is SGHTA and CDR2 FQGNSA. In nucleotides, the CDR3 is TGTGCCAGCAGCAATCCGGGACAGGGCTTGGAAGAGCAGTACTTC. As protein: CASSNPGQGLEEQYF.

V usage is TRBV24-1 and J usage is TRBJ2-1; TRBD2 matches at 8 bases. Germline assignment: CDR1 KGHDR and CDR2 SFDVKD. The trim removed 4 bases at V and 2 bases at J, leaving 9 bases unmatched. The CDR3 contains 17 residues. The CDR3 here is CATSEVGSGITYNEQFF. In DNA form, the CDR3 reads TGTGCCACCAGTGAGGTGGGTAGCGGGATAACCTACAATGAGCAGTTCTTC.

This sequence joins TRBV19 and TRBJ2-1, with 8 positions matching TRBD2. CDR1 LNHDA and CDR2 SQIVND come from the germline V gene (reference sequence). The CDR3 contains 15 residues. J gave up 3 bases and V 3 bases, and 4 bases lay outside the gene matches. In DNA form, the CDR3 reads TGTGCCAGTAGTATCCATCGGGGGGGCTACAATGAGCAGTTCTTC. Its protein is CASSIHRGGYNEQFF.

V gene TRBV7-2 combines with J gene TRBJ2-5; maybe TRBD1 (6 bases). Trimming cost V 2 bases and J 2 bases, with 9 bases left between them. Germline CDR1 SGHTA, CDR2 FQGNSA. The CDR3 runs to 14 residues. CDR3 DNA: TGTGCCAGCAGCTTATTGGACAGTCAAGAGACCCAGTACTTC. It specifies CASSLLDSQETQYF. Full variable domain (remainder filled in from reference TRBV7-2 and TRBJ2-5): GAGVSQSPSNKVTEKGKDVELRCDPISGHTALYWYRQSLGQGLEFLIYFQGNSAPDKSGLPSDRFSAERTGGSVSTLTIQRTQQEDSAVYLCASSLLDSQETQYFGPGTRLLVL.

The genes are TRBV7-4 and TRBJ1-4; maybe TRBD1 (5 bases). The CDR3 runs to 17 residues. V lost 8 bases, J lost 1 base, and 20 bases lay in between. Germline loops: CDR1 SGHVT, CDR2 SQSDAQ. The CDR3 coding sequence is TGTGCCAGCCGCCCCAGGGTGAGAGAGGTAACTAATGAAAAACTGTTTTTT. Its protein product is CASRPRVREVTNEKLFF.

The J gene is TRBJ2-7, the V gene TRBV5-4, with TRBD1 identical over 8 bases. The length of the CDR3 is 16 residues. Germline CDR1 is SGHNT and CDR2 is YYREEE (reference sequence). The J segment lost 3 bases and the V segment lost 4 bases, leaving 12 bases of the junction unmatched. Written as DNA, the CDR3 is TGTGCCAGCAGCCTCGGGGGAGAGGACAGGGACTACGAGCAGTACTTC. It yields the protein CASSLGGEDRDYEQYF.

The DNA of the CDR3 is TGTGCCAGCAGCCGTCTGACTAGCGGGAATTCCTACGAGCAGTACTTC. As protein: CASSRLTSGNSYEQYF. This chain connects TRBV3-1 (or the pseudogene TRBV3-2) to TRBJ2-7, with 11 positions matching TRBD2. Germline V lookup: CDR1 LGHDT, CDR2 YNNKEL (reference sequence). V trimming: 4 bases; J trimming: 1 base; junction bases outside the gene matches: 6. This CDR3 has 16 residues.

The genes are TRBV5-8 and TRBJ2-1; D perhaps matches TRBD2 (7 bases). This CDR3 comprises 13 residues. CDR1 is SGHTS and CDR2 is YDEGEE in the germline V gene. With 5 bases removed from V and 10 bases from J, the gap between germline ends came to 16 bases. The CDR3 loop reads CASSFIGGPEQFF. The CDR3 DNA reads TGTGCCAGCAGTTTCATCGGGGGGCCAGAGCAGTTCTTC.

This clone was picked up a small number of times. Its ends do not fully match the called genes, so a read error is possible. The rearrangement links TRBV7-2 to TRBJ2-2, with TRBD2 matching over 8 bases. The CDR3 sequence is 16 residues long. The germline V gene has CDR1 SGHTA and CDR2 FQGNSA. The CDR3, as DNA: TGTGCCAGCAGCCTAGCCACTAGCGGAAACACCGGGGAGCTGTTTTTT. Translated: CASSLATSGNTGELFF.

CDR3 in amino acids: CASSGQGSYNEQFF. CDR3 bases: TGTGCCAGCAGCGGACAGGGCTCCTACAATGAGCAGTTCTTC. This chain uses TRBV6-5 with TRBJ2-1, with 8 nucleotides matching TRBD1. Germline V lookup: CDR1 MNHEY, CDR2 SVGAGI. There are 14 residues in the CDR3. J gave up 0 bases and V 6 bases, and 1 base lay outside the gene matches.

Concerning this clone itself: Its ends do not fully match the called genes, so a read error is possible. The rearrangement uses TRBV7-3 and TRBJ2-1; weak D call: TRBD2 (6 bases). CDR3 length: 15 residues. The germline V gene encodes CDR1 SGHTA and CDR2 FQGTGA. Here the CDR3 reads CASSLIGGAYIEQFF. The DNA of the CDR3 is TGTGCCAGCAGCTTAATCGGGGGAGCTTACATTGAGCAGTTCTTC.

The chain recombines TRBV24-1 with TRBJ2-2, with 7 bases fitting TRBD2. Germline CDR1 and CDR2: KGHDR and SFDVKD. V was pared by 1 base and J by 8 bases, with 12 bases of the junction left unmatched. The CDR3 covers 17 residues. The CDR3 coding sequence is TGTGCCACCAGTGATTTTATACCTAGCGGAGGATCGGGGGAGCTGTTTTTT. Translated: CATSDFIPSGGSGELFF.

The chain combines TRBV7-9 with TRBJ2-5; possibly TRBD2 for D (6 bases). The CDR3 runs to 19 residues. Germline-derived CDR1 and CDR2 are SEHNR and FQNEAQ (reference sequence). Trimming removed 1 base from V and 0 bases from J, with 21 bases in between. The CDR3 bases are TGTGCCAGCAGCTTAGGATTCGGGGGTTCTCGGGTGGACCAAGAGACCCAGTACTTC. Translating it yields CASSLGFGGSRVDQETQYF.

This chain links TRBV19 with TRBJ2-1; 11 bases agree with TRBD2. The CDR3 contains 15 residues. Germline CDR1 is LNHDA and CDR2 is SQIVND (reference sequence). J gave up 3 bases and V 9 bases, and 7 bases lay outside the gene matches. For the CDR3, the DNA is TGTGCCAGCCAACCGGGGACTAGCGGCTACAATGAGCAGTTCTTC. It specifies CASQPGTSGYNEQFF. The full variable domain, rest sourced from reference TRBV19 and TRBJ2-1, is DGGITQSPKYLFRKEGQNVTLSCEQNLNHDAMYWYRQDPGQGLRLIYYSQIVNDFQKGDIAEGYSVSREKKESFPLTVTSAQKNPTAFYLCASQPGTSGYNEQFFGPGTRLTVL.

V and J are TRBV7-2 and TRBJ1-2; D possibly corresponds to TRBD1 (6 bases). From germline, CDR1 is SGHTA and CDR2 FQGNSA. V was shortened by 4 bases and J by 6 bases, with 18 bases between the two germline ends. The CDR3 runs 15 residues. CDR3 coding DNA: TGTGCCAGCAGCTCTCAATCAGGGGTGGAGGATGGCTACACCTTC. Residues: CASSSQSGVEDGYTF.

The chain has TRBV28 and TRBJ2-3; TRBD2 agrees at 8 bases. CDR1 is MDHEN, CDR2 SYDVKM, per germline. The trim removed 7 bases at V and 3 bases at J, leaving 18 bases unmatched. This CDR3 region has 18 residues. CDR3 in DNA: TGTGCCAGCACCCTGTACACGATAGCGGGACCCACGACAGATACGCAGTATTTT. This sequence encodes CASTLYTIAGPTTDTQYF.

The rearrangement uses TRBV19 and TRBJ1-5, with 7 nucleotides matching TRBD1. The ends lost 5 bases at V and 2 bases at J; junction bases unmatched: 6. CDR3 length: 15 residues. CDR1 is LNHDA, CDR2 SQIVND, per germline (reference sequence). The CDR3 spells CASSLYRGGNQPQHF. CDR3 DNA sequence: TGTGCCAGTAGTCTCTACAGGGGTGGCAATCAGCCCCAGCATTTT.

The CDR3 DNA follows: TGTGCCTGGGCCAGGGATGGCAATCAGCCCCAGCATTTT. Protein: CAWARDGNQPQHF. V and J are TRBV30 and TRBJ1-5, with a tentative D call TRBD1 (5 bases). With 5 bases removed from V and 2 bases from J, the gap between germline ends came to 10 bases. CDR1 is GTSNPN, CDR2 SVGIG, per germline (reference sequence). CDR3 length: 13 residues.

V and J are TRBV29-1 and TRBJ1-2; no firm D call. This CDR3 is 11 amino acids long. Germline V gene sequence: CDR1 SQVTM, CDR2 ANQGSEA. Trimming took off 4 bases at V and 6 bases at J, with 9 bases between the two ends. The CDR3 DNA sequence: TGCAGCGTTGGACTCGTCGATGGCTACACCTTC. Its translation: CSVGLVDGYTF. Variable domain in full (rest from reference TRBV29-1 and TRBJ1-2): SAVISQKPSRDICQRGTSLTIQCQVDSQVTMMFWYRQQPGQSLTLIATANQGSEATYESGFVIDKFPISRPNLTFSTLTVSNMSPEDSSIYLCSVGLVDGYTFGSGTRLTVV.

The V gene is TRBV10-3, the J gene TRBJ1-1, with 7 bases identical to TRBD1. CDR3 length: 13 residues. V shed 3 bases and J 8 bases; nucleotides not matched to a gene: 6. Per the germline V gene, CDR1 is ENHRY and CDR2 is SYGVKD. Here the CDR3 DNA reads TGTGCCATCAGTGATCCGACAGGGAGGGAAGCTTTCTTT. It encodes CAISDPTGREAFF.

The chain links TRBV5-8 to TRBJ2-1, with D possibly TRBD2 on 6 matching bases. From germline, CDR1 is SGHTS and CDR2 YDEGEE. The CDR3 contains 15 residues. V lost 1 base and J 4 bases, leaving 12 bases between the germline ends. The CDR3, as DNA: TGTGCCAGCAGCTTGCTTAGCGGCGCGTACAATGAGCAGTTCTTC. This codes for CASSLLSGAYNEQFF.

The rearrangement joins TRBV4-1 to TRBJ2-7; the match to TRBD2 covers 9 bases. V was pared by 2 bases and J by 2 bases, with 7 bases of the junction left unmatched. The CDR3 runs 16 residues. Germline CDR1 MGHRA, CDR2 YSYEKL. This CDR3 is CASSQRVLAGPYEQYF. In DNA, the CDR3 is TGCGCCAGCAGCCAAAGGGTGCTAGCGGGGCCCTACGAGCAGTACTTC.